A single sample is the source of the 32 T cell receptor beta chains below, sequenced in a study of CD8+ T cells in alopecia areata. Extraction and reverse transcription of RNA yielded cDNA as the sequencing template. Some clones are missing from TCRdb's copy, which holds only in-frame ones; the method was immunoSEQ multiplex PCR. In the table there are roughly 200,000 clones, 56% of which are singletons. Sequenced material: CD8+ T cells sorted from blood. The receptors were sampled from a human donor in good health.

V gene TRBV18 combines with J gene TRBJ2-1; D might be TRBD2 (6 bases). V lost 3 bases to trimming and J lost 7 bases, with 7 bases between them. The CDR3 is made up of 12 amino acids. Germline loops: CDR1 KGHSH, CDR2 LQKENI. CDR3 DNA: TGTGCCAGCTCACCGGGAGGAAATGAGCAGTTCTTC. Translating it yields CASSPGGNEQFF.

The rearrangement joins TRBV29-1 to TRBJ2-3, with D unclear. V dropped 1 base and J dropped 3 bases, with 5 bases sitting between them. The germline gives CDR1 SQVTM, CDR2 ANQGSEA. The CDR3 loop spans 12 amino acids. The CDR3 nucleotides read TGCAGCGTTGAAGGTTTGACAGATACGCAGTATTTT. It yields the protein CSVEGLTDTQYF.

Turning to this clone: The junction departs from germline at one end; a sequencing error may be responsible. The V and J genes are TRBV19 and TRBJ2-7; D gene ambiguous. Germline V CDR1 and CDR2: LNHDA, SQIVND (reference sequence). The CDR3 has 11 residues. CDR3 sequence: CASSMGNERYF. CDR3 sequence (DNA): TGTGCCAGTAGTATGGGCAACGAGCGGTACTTC.

The chain has TRBV5-6 and TRBJ1-1; D is undetermined. The CDR3 length is 14 residues. Germline V gives CDR1 SGHDT, CDR2 YYEEEE. Trimming removed 3 bases at V and 0 bases at J, with 9 bases between. The CDR3 sequence: CASSYNRLNTEAFF. Here the CDR3 DNA reads TGTGCCAGCAGCTACAATCGATTGAACACTGAAGCTTTCTTT.

The chain joins TRBV27 to TRBJ2-4; D perhaps matches TRBD2 (6 bases). The CDR3 has 14 amino acids. The germline V and J ends were trimmed by 3 bases and 7 bases, with 13 bases remaining between them. Germline V CDR1 and CDR2: MNHEY, SMNVEV (reference sequence). This chain's CDR3 is CASSFGGFGNIQYF. CDR3 in DNA: TGTGCCAGCAGTTTTGGAGGGTTCGGGAACATTCAGTACTTC.

This chain connects TRBV6-5 to TRBJ2-5; 7 bases line up with TRBD2. V shed 10 bases, J shed 2 bases, and the junction held 7 bases outside the gene matches. CDR3 length: 13 residues. Germline CDR1 is MNHEY and CDR2 is SVGAGI. CDR3 nucleotide sequence: TGTGCCACCGGAGGGGACTATCAAGAGACCCAGTACTTC. It specifies CATGGDYQETQYF.

The rearrangement uses TRBV7-8 and TRBJ2-1, with TRBD2 matching 9 bases. The germline gives CDR1 SGHVS, CDR2 FQNEAQ. The V segment lost 1 base and the J segment 5 bases; nucleotides outside the gene matches: 3. This CDR3 is 15 amino acids long. The CDR3 bases are TGTGCCAGCAGCTTAGTGGCTAGCGGGGACAATGAGCAGTTCTTC. It is translated as CASSLVASGDNEQFF.

The rearrangement uses TRBV5-1 and TRBJ2-3; D is uncertain. The germline V gene has CDR1 SGHRS and CDR2 YFSETQ. The CDR3 runs 17 residues. Deletions cut 0 bases from V and 0 bases from J, with 14 bases between. The CDR3 DNA reads TGCGCCAGCAGCTTGGTTTCGCTGCTCCTTAGCACAGATACGCAGTATTTT. Amino acids: CASSLVSLLLSTDTQYF.

The rearrangement links TRBV6-4 to TRBJ2-3; 10 positions agree with TRBD1. This CDR3 comprises 14 residues. CDR1 is MRHNA, CDR2 SNTAGT, per germline. Trimming removed 4 bases from V and 4 bases from J; junction bases left unmatched: 2. This chain's CDR3 is CASSGTGGADTQYF. The CDR3 DNA sequence: TGTGCCAGCAGTGGGACAGGGGGTGCAGATACGCAGTATTTT.

This chain joins TRBV29-1 and TRBJ1-2; 9 nucleotides align to TRBD1. V shed 3 bases, J shed 3 bases, and the junction held 8 bases outside the gene matches. CDR3 length: 15 amino acids. CDR1 is SQVTM, CDR2 ANQGSEA, per germline. The CDR3 is CSVELWTGDHYGYTF. DNA for the CDR3: TGCAGCGTTGAGTTATGGACAGGGGACCACTATGGCTACACCTTC.

This clone was counted only a few times. The chain has TRBV29-1 and TRBJ1-1; D ambiguous. Germline assignment: CDR1 SQVTM and CDR2 ANQGSEA. The CDR3 extends over 10 amino acids. Between the trimmed V and J ends, which lost 3 bases and 4 bases, there was a span of 3 bases. The CDR3 DNA follows: TGCAGCGTTGATATCACTGAAGCTTTCTTT. Encoded protein: CSVDITEAFF.

The rearrangement joins TRBV9 to TRBJ2-7, with D perhaps being TRBD1 or TRBD2 (5 bases each). The CDR3 consists of 12 residues. Trimming removed 3 bases from V and 12 bases from J, with 16 bases in between. CDR1 and CDR2 (germline): SGDLS, YYNGEE. The CDR3 DNA reads TGTGCCAGCAGCGACGGGCTGGGGGAACCGTACTTC. It specifies CASSDGLGEPYF.

The chain is built from TRBV11-2 and TRBJ1-5; possible D gene TRBD1, 5 bases. The CDR3 has 13 amino acids. In germline, CDR1 is SGHAT, CDR2 FQNNGV. Trimming took off 1 base at V and 9 bases at J, with 10 bases between the two ends. CDR3 nucleotide sequence: TGTGCCAGCAGCTTAGGTGGGGGTGGGCCCCAGCATTTT. Residues: CASSLGGGGPQHF.

This clone was counted a single time. V gene TRBV29-1 combines with J gene TRBJ1-1, with D possibly matching TRBD1 (6 bases). V lost 6 bases to trimming and J lost 0 bases, with 8 bases between them. The CDR3 loop spans 12 amino acids. CDR1 is SQVTM and CDR2 is ANQGSEA in the germline V gene. The CDR3 loop is CSVGQLNTEAFF. Written as DNA, the CDR3 is TGCAGCGTAGGACAGTTGAACACTGAAGCTTTCTTT. Drawing the rest from reference TRBV29-1 and TRBJ1-1, the complete variable domain is SAVISQKPSRDICQRGTSLTIQCQVDSQVTMMFWYRQQPGQSLTLIATANQGSEATYESGFVIDKFPISRPNLTFSTLTVSNMSPEDSSIYLCSVGQLNTEAFFGQGTRLTVV.

This clone was seen more than once but under ten times. The V call is TRBV5-1, the J call TRBJ2-7, with 7 bases identical to TRBD1. Germline values: CDR1 SGHRS, CDR2 YFSETQ. Trimming took 0 bases from V and 7 from J; bases not matched to a gene: 7. This CDR3 is 14 amino acids long. The CDR3 loop reads CASSLGRGGREQYF. CDR3 DNA sequence: TGCGCCAGCAGCTTGGGTCGAGGGGGCCGGGAGCAGTACTTC.

The gene calls are TRBV4-1 and TRBJ2-7; a possible D gene is TRBD1 (6 bases). The CDR3 has 14 residues. Per the germline V gene, CDR1 is MGHRA and CDR2 is YSYEKL. Between the trimmed V and J ends, which lost 4 bases and 3 bases, there was a span of 13 bases. The CDR3 DNA follows: TGCGCCAGCAGCCGAGCCACAGGGAACTACGAGCAGTACTTC. Its protein product is CASSRATGNYEQYF.

This chain uses TRBV28 with TRBJ2-5; 11 nucleotides match TRBD2. Germline V CDR1 and CDR2: MDHEN, SYDVKM. V lost 7 bases to trimming and J lost 5 bases; unmatched junction nucleotides: 12. The CDR3 length is 16 residues. CDR3 protein: CASTLSSGGAEETQYF. Written as DNA, the CDR3 is TGTGCCAGCACCTTAAGTAGCGGGGGGGCCGAGGAGACCCAGTACTTC.

The rearrangement uses TRBV7-9 and TRBJ1-2; 8 bases are shared with TRBD1. Germline V gene lookup returns CDR1 SEHNR and CDR2 FQNEAQ (reference sequence). The J segment lost 3 bases and the V segment lost 0 bases, leaving 3 bases of the junction unmatched. The CDR3 loop spans 15 amino acids. CDR3: CASSLAGQADYGYTF. CDR3 DNA sequence: TGTGCCAGCAGCTTAGCGGGACAGGCGGACTATGGCTACACCTTC.

The gene calls are TRBV7-9 and TRBJ1-1; D is perhaps TRBD1 (5 bases). Germline lookup yields CDR1 SEHNR and CDR2 FQNEAQ (reference sequence). The CDR3 has 15 amino acids. Trimming took 5 bases from V and 2 from J, leaving 15 bases between them. The CDR3 DNA reads as TGTGCCAGCAGCCCCCCATGGGACCGTAACACTGAAGCTTTCTTT. Residues: CASSPPWDRNTEAFF.

This chain connects TRBV11-2 to TRBJ2-3; 13 bases map to TRBD2. Germline assignment: CDR1 SGHAT and CDR2 FQNNGV. With 5 bases clipped from V and 3 bases from J, the junction kept 14 bases outside the gene matches. CDR3 length: 19 amino acids. For the CDR3, the DNA is TGTGCCAGCAGCGGAAACCCGGGACTAGCGGGGTTACAGACAGATACGCAGTATTTT. It encodes CASSGNPGLAGLQTDTQYF.

V is TRBV4-1 and J is TRBJ2-1; the D is unclear. Trimming removed 1 base at V and 0 bases at J, with 10 bases between. The CDR3 spans 16 residues. From germline, CDR1 is MGHRA and CDR2 YSYEKL. CDR3 DNA: TGCGCCAGCAGCCAAGTTGCGGCCTTCTCCTACAATGAGCAGTTCTTC. Protein: CASSQVAAFSYNEQFF.

This chain connects TRBV2 to TRBJ1-2; D remains ambiguous. Germline V gene lookup returns CDR1 SNHLY and CDR2 FYNNEI. The CDR3 contains 12 residues. Trimming took off 7 bases at V and 0 bases at J, with 6 bases between the two ends. In DNA, the CDR3 is TGTGCCAGCAATCCCACTAACTATGGCTACACCTTC. Translating it yields CASNPTNYGYTF.

This clone was observed a handful of times. The gene calls are TRBV30 and TRBJ1-1; D call uncertain. CDR3 length equals 13 residues. In germline, CDR1 is GTSNPN, CDR2 SVGIG (reference sequence). Trimming shortened V by 4 bases and J by 5 bases, and 14 bases separated the two germline ends. CDR3 coding DNA: TGTGCCTGGACGGAAGGGAGCGGGACTGAAGCTTTCTTT. Amino acids: CAWTEGSGTEAFF.

The chain is built from TRBV7-3 and TRBJ1-6, with unresolved D. CDR1 SGHTA and CDR2 FQGTGA come from the germline V gene. Trimming took 0 bases from V and 9 from J, leaving 12 bases between them. This CDR3 has 15 residues. For the CDR3, the DNA is TGTGCCAGCAGCTTAACCGCCGCCGTCAGTTCACCCCTCCACTTT. This sequence encodes CASSLTAAVSSPLHF.

This chain uses TRBV5-1 with TRBJ1-1; D possibly corresponds to TRBD1 (5 bases). V was cut by 4 bases and J by 3 bases, with 13 bases left in between. The CDR3 runs to 14 residues. The germline gives CDR1 SGHRS, CDR2 YFSETQ. The CDR3 sequence is CASSRGGGDTEAFF. CDR3 nucleotide sequence: TGCGCCAGCAGCAGGGGTGGAGGAGACACTGAAGCTTTCTTT.

The chain employs TRBV30 and TRBJ2-7; TRBD2 aligns across 7 bases. The CDR3 contains 13 residues. Trimming removed 1 base from V and 2 bases from J; junction bases left unmatched: 2. Per germline, CDR1 GTSNPN and CDR2 SVGIG (reference sequence). The CDR3 spells CAWSAGGAYEQYF. Written as DNA, the CDR3 is TGTGCCTGGAGTGCGGGGGGAGCCTACGAGCAGTACTTC.

The chain uses TRBV28 and TRBJ2-5; 11 bases fit TRBD1. Per the germline V gene, CDR1 is MDHEN and CDR2 is SYDVKM. This CDR3 comprises 15 residues. The trim removed 6 bases at V and 2 bases at J, leaving 5 bases unmatched. The CDR3 nucleotides are TGTGCCAGCAGCCGCCGGGACAGGGGGCAAGAGACCCAGTACTTC. Protein sequence: CASSRRDRGQETQYF.

In this sample, this clone turned up a few times. This chain links TRBV7-8 with TRBJ1-5; 7 nucleotides align to TRBD1. Germline values: CDR1 SGHVS, CDR2 FQNEAQ. The CDR3 runs to 16 residues. V shed 6 bases and J 0 bases; nucleotides not matched to a gene: 8. CDR3: CASRGDREPSNQPQHF. The CDR3 DNA reads TGTGCCAGCAGGGGCGACAGGGAACCTAGCAATCAGCCCCAGCATTTT.

V usage is TRBV5-1 and J usage is TRBJ1-1, with a possible D match to TRBD1 (5 bases). Trimming removed 2 bases from V and 4 bases from J, with 15 bases in between. CDR3 length equals 15 residues. Germline V gene data show CDR1 as SGHRS and CDR2 as YFSETQ. CDR3 nucleotide sequence: TGCGCCAGCAGCTTAAAAGGGACGGACGGCACTGAAGCTTTCTTT. Translating it yields CASSLKGTDGTEAFF.

This clone was seen a few times. V gene TRBV15 combines with J gene TRBJ2-1, with a possible D match to TRBD2 (5 bases). CDR3 length: 16 residues. Germline V gene data show CDR1 as LNHNV and CDR2 as YYDKDF (reference sequence). V lost 6 bases to trimming and J lost 2 bases, with 17 bases between them. DNA for the CDR3: TGTGCCACCAGTCTCGAGGGCACCCGAACCTACAATGAGCAGTTCTTC. Translation gives CATSLEGTRTYNEQFF.

V and J are TRBV7-8 and TRBJ2-1, with D possibly matching TRBD1 (6 bases). Per the germline V gene, CDR1 is SGHVS and CDR2 is FQNEAQ. Trimming cost V 5 bases and J 4 bases, with 18 bases left between them. The CDR3 sequence is 16 residues long. Here the CDR3 reads CASSLGTGRVYNEQFF. Written as DNA, the CDR3 is TGTGCCAGCAGCCTAGGAACAGGGAGAGTGTACAATGAGCAGTTCTTC. Full variable domain (rest looked up from reference TRBV7-8 and TRBJ2-1): GAGVSQSPRYKVAKRGQDVALRCDPISGHVSLFWYQQALGQGPEFLTYFQNEAQLDKSGLPSDRFFAERPEGSVSTLKIQRTQQEDSAVYLCASSLGTGRVYNEQFFGPGTRLTVL.

The chain carries TRBV14 and TRBJ2-7; no definite D call. Trimming left V 4 bases short and J 5 bases short, with 6 bases between. Germline assignment: CDR1 SGHDN and CDR2 FVKESK. The CDR3 runs to 11 residues. CDR3 residues: CASSLGNEQYF. The CDR3 DNA reads TGTGCCAGCAGCCTAGGGAACGAGCAGTACTTC.